This T cell receptor beta chain was sequenced for a study of cytomegalovirus exposure and HLA in healthy donors. Study-wide background: Among about 400 genotyped donors, more than 65% fell in the Caucasian-associated ancestry cluster. Notes on the study in general: Later analysis identified a missense DCLRE1C variant that was linked to TCR beta V- and J-gene trimming. Donors belonging to an Asian-associated ancestry cluster reportedly showed fewer N-insertions in productive TCRs than the approximately 670-donor mean, according to what a later analysis found.

It was with 60 Vbeta and 13 Jbeta primers that the PCR ran. Some clones are missing from TCRdb's copy, which holds only in-frame ones; the method was immunoSEQ multiplex PCR. Of some 110,000 clones listed, roughly four fifths are singletons. Concerning this clone: The antigen is undetermined.

J lost 6 bases, V lost 10 bases, and 9 bases had no gene match. CDR1 and CDR2 (germline): MNHEY, SMNVEV (reference sequence). CDR3 length: 13 residues. Sequencing used PBMCs. This chain uses TRBV27 with TRBJ1-1; 9 bases fit TRBD1. This clonotype originated in a man aged 45-65 years in good health and CMV-seropositive. CDR3 sequence: CANMTGGTAEAFF. DNA of the CDR3: TGTGCCAACATGACAGGGGGTACAGCTGAAGCTTTCTTT.